This T cell receptor beta chain was found in a study of CD8 T cells in Susac syndrome. TEMRA cells were FACS-enriched, and CD8+ and CD4+ T cells were isolated negatively. cDNA came from about 0.5 to 1 ug RNA primed by random hexamers. The authors amplified TCR beta CDR3 across 54 Vbeta and 13 Jbeta using immunoSEQ multiplex PCR. TCRdb processed the immunoSEQ multiplex PCR reads anew with MiXCR; each CDR3 protein has one entry. The sample yields over 100,000 distinct CDR3 sequences, roughly 95% seen once. Germline V gene data show CDR1 as GTSNPN and CDR2 as SVGIG (reference sequence). V dropped 0 bases and J dropped 4 bases, with 12 bases sitting between them. The CDR3 covers 14 residues. On this clonotype itself: What it recognizes is unknown.

General study findings and limits: Acknowledgment was made by the study that its TCR sequencing and HLA analysis involved a relatively small number of individuals.

The V call is TRBV30, the J call TRBJ1-2, with D perhaps TRBD1 (6 bases). The TCR comes from a human donor in good health. Sequenced material: CD4+ T cells from PBMCs. The CDR3 nucleotides read TGTGCCTGGAGTGTAGGGGTGGGGGCCTATGGCTACACCTTC. This encodes CAWSVGVGAYGYTF.